The sequence of this TCR beta chain was determined in a study of radiotherapy plus CTLA-4 blockade in lung cancer. Study-wide findings and caveats: Blood TCR clones of tumor origin expanded after radiotherapy plus ipilimumab.

The germline V gene has CDR1 SGHRS and CDR2 YFSETQ. The CDR3 extends over 15 amino acids. Trimming at V came to 4 bases and at J to 4 bases, leaving 8 bases not matched to a gene. Generated by immunoSEQ multiplex PCR, the TCRdb table keeps only in-frame clones and is missing some. The data contain some 110,000 clones, roughly 84% of them singletons. As concerns this clone: Its antigen is not known.

The TCR comes from a human donor with non-small cell lung cancer that progressed on radiotherapy plus ipilimumab. Some clones in this sample may be carry-over from other donors' samples. The sample here was peripheral blood, taken from a patient treated with radiotherapy plus ipilimumab. The rearrangement joins TRBV5-1 to TRBJ2-7; 10 positions match TRBD1. The CDR3 nucleotides read TGCGCCAGCAGCACCGGACAGGGGGTATTATACGAGCAGTACTTC. This gives the protein CASSTGQGVLYEQYF.